This is a list of T cell receptor beta chains from one sample in a study of T cell responses to AZD1222 COVID-19 vaccine. Sequenced by immunoSEQ multiplex PCR; TCRdb stores in-frame clones only, minus some. Of around 53,000 clones in the sample, 85% to 90% are singletons; the top ten hold about 21%. The input for sequencing was peripheral blood, taken on day 0 of MenACWY control vaccination. Every receptor here comes from an adult in good health. Each CDR3 is given with its conserved first and last residue. D genes are given only for firm matches. The listing skips clone size in some rows; elsewhere it reads once, few, many or a size class.

v_gene	d_gene	abundance	j_gene	CDR3aa	CDR3nt
TRBV19	.	.	TRBJ1-4	CASSGRPPKLFF	TGTGCCAGTAGCGGGAGGCCCCCAAAACTGTTTTTT
TRBV5-1	TRBD1	.	TRBJ2-7	CASSLSGQGSYEQYF	TGCGCCAGCAGCTTGTCCGGACAGGGGTCCTACGAGCAGTACTTC
TRBV5-1	.	.	TRBJ2-1	CASSGVLRDNEQFF	TGCGCCAGCAGCGGGGTGCTCCGGGACAATGAGCAGTTCTTC
TRBV3-1/TRBV3-2	.	.	TRBJ2-3	CASSQVVATDTQYF	TGTGCCAGCAGCCAAGTGGTCGCCACAGATACGCAGTATTTT
TRBV28	.	once	TRBJ1-4	CASSLGSGALQKLFF	TGTGCCAGCAGTTTAGGCTCAGGCGCTCTACAAAAACTGTTTTTT
TRBV5-1	.	.	TRBJ2-7	CASSLVPGEYEQYF	TGCGCCAGCAGCTTGGTCCCCGGCGAATACGAGCAGTACTTC
TRBV5-1	.	once	TRBJ2-7	CASSLGVYEQYF	TGCGCCAGCAGCTTGGGAGTTTACGAGCAGTACTTC
TRBV12-5	.	.	TRBJ2-5	CASGPGTSQETQYF	TGTGCTAGTGGACCAGGGACATCCCAAGAGACCCAGTACTTC
TRBV5-1	.	.	TRBJ2-3	CASSPPNTDTQYF	TGCGCCAGCAGCCCCCCGAACACAGATACGCAGTATTTT
TRBV12-3/TRBV12-4	.	.	TRBJ1-2	CASSAGAGGYTF	TGTGCCAGCAGTGCGGGGGCAGGGGGCTACACCTTC
TRBV23-1	.	.	TRBJ2-1	CASSQSLERTSLDEQFF	TGCGCCAGCAGTCAATCCCTAGAGCGGACTTCATTGGATGAGCAGTTCTTC
TRBV29-1	.	.	TRBJ2-7	CSVDRGGSGEQYF	TGCAGCGTTGACCGAGGCGGCAGTGGAGAGCAGTACTTC
TRBV11-3	TRBD1	.	TRBJ2-3	CASASGAGGWYTQYF	TGTGCCAGCGCCTCCGGGGCAGGGGGCTGGTATACGCAGTATTTT
TRBV28	TRBD1	.	TRBJ1-2	CASTTGADYGYTF	TGTGCCAGCACCACAGGGGCCGATTATGGCTACACCTTC
TRBV7-2	.	.	TRBJ2-2	CASSLDNRDTGELFF	TGTGCCAGCAGCTTAGATAACAGGGACACCGGGGAGCTGTTTTTT
TRBV10-3	.	.	TRBJ2-7	CAISRTETYEQYF	TGTGCCATCAGCCGGACCGAAACCTACGAGCAGTACTTC
TRBV5-4	TRBD2	.	TRBJ2-3	CASSLDPSGRPTDTQYF	TGTGCCAGCAGCTTGGACCCTAGCGGGAGGCCCACAGATACGCAGTATTTT
TRBV28	.	.	TRBJ2-3	CASSDPIDTQYF	TGTGCCAGCAGCGACCCTATCGATACGCAGTATTTT
TRBV6-5	.	.	TRBJ1-2	CASGTNYGYTF	TGTGCCAGCGGAACGAACTATGGCTACACCTTC
TRBV24-1	.	.	TRBJ2-2	CATSDLGDTGELFF	TGTGCCACCAGTGATCTAGGGGACACCGGGGAGCTGTTTTTT
TRBV5-1	TRBD2	.	TRBJ2-7	CASSVTSGSYEQYF	TGCGCCAGCAGTGTGACTAGCGGGAGTTACGAGCAGTACTTC
TRBV30	.	.	TRBJ1-2	CAWNSGYGYTF	TGTGCCTGGAACTCAGGGTATGGCTACACCTTC
TRBV6-2/TRBV6-3	TRBD1	.	TRBJ1-4	CASSSPSQGGEKLFF	TGTGCCAGCAGTTCCCCATCGCAGGGGGGTGAAAAACTGTTTTTT
TRBV28	TRBD1	once	TRBJ1-4	CASSLYRTGNEKLFF	TGTGCCAGCAGTTTATATAGGACAGGGAATGAAAAACTGTTTTTT
TRBV30	TRBD1	.	TRBJ2-7	CAWSPGTGLNEQYF	TGTGCCTGGAGCCCCGGGACAGGGCTCAACGAGCAGTACTTC
TRBV5-1	.	few	TRBJ2-1	CASSLVVGGNNEQFF	TGCGCCAGCAGCTTGGTCGTTGGAGGGAACAATGAGCAGTTCTTC
TRBV5-1	.	.	TRBJ2-7	CASSFGTGTLSEQYF	TGCGCCAGCAGCTTTGGAACAGGAACCCTCTCCGAGCAGTACTTC
TRBV5-5	.	few	TRBJ1-1	CASSLPTGYGGTEAFF	TGTGCCAGCAGCTTGCCGACAGGCTACGGCGGCACTGAAGCTTTCTTT
TRBV5-1	.	.	TRBJ1-5	CASSVGPNQPQHF	TGCGCCAGCAGCGTTGGACCCAATCAGCCCCAGCATTTT